A selection of T cell receptor beta chains follows, all from one sample in a study of molecular identifiers for immune sequencing clone quantification. Each CDR3 protein gets one entry after TCRdb re-called the PCR reads with MiXCR. There are around 470,000 distinct CDR3 sequences in the sample; less than 30% occur only once, and under 0.85% lies in the top ten. The sequencing input was naive CD8+ T cells from blood, with Jurkat cell RNA spiked in. These receptor sequences come from a human donor in good health. Some libraries in this study had Jurkat cell RNA spiked in. Each CDR3 is given with its conserved first and last residue. The D gene is left open where the match is weak. The size of a clone is reported for some rows only, either as once, few or many, or as a class for expanded clones.

j_call,d_call,v_call,clone_size,cdr3_aa,cdr3_nt
TRBJ1-4,TRBD1,TRBV13,NA,CASSKRQGQDEKLFF,TGTGCCAGCAGCAAGAGACAGGGGCAGGATGAAAAACTGTTTTTT
TRBJ2-7,NA,TRBV3-1,few,CASSQTWGDYEQYF,TGTGCCAGCAGCCAAACATGGGGGGACTACGAGCAGTACTTC
TRBJ1-2,NA,TRBV6-2/TRBV6-3,few,CASSTRDNYRYGYTF,TGTGCCAGCAGCACCAGGGACAACTACCGATATGGCTACACCTTC
TRBJ2-3,NA,TRBV12-3/TRBV12-4,many,CASHPRRADTQYF,TGTGCCAGCCACCCTCGAAGGGCAGATACGCAGTATTTT
TRBJ2-7,NA,TRBV20-1,NA,CSARDYLAESYEQYF,TGCAGTGCTAGAGATTACCTAGCTGAATCCTACGAGCAGTACTTC
TRBJ1-4,TRBD1,TRBV9,many,CASSPRQGDNEKLFF,TGTGCCAGCAGCCCCAGACAGGGTGACAATGAAAAACTGTTTTTT
TRBJ2-3,TRBD2,TRBV9,many,CASSPGGSGGSDTQYF,TGTGCCAGCAGCCCCGGGGGTAGCGGGGGTTCAGATACGCAGTATTTT
TRBJ2-3,NA,TRBV4-2,few,CASSPVSWGDLIFDTQYF,TGTGCCAGCAGCCCAGTGTCGTGGGGGGACTTAATTTTTGATACGCAGTATTTT
TRBJ1-5,TRBD1,TRBV7-2,many,CASTTGTGEFQPQHF,TGTGCCAGCACCACCGGGACAGGGGAGTTTCAGCCCCAGCATTTT
TRBJ2-7,NA,TRBV29-1,few,CSVEGVQGRGPYEQYF,TGCAGCGTTGAAGGGGTGCAGGGTAGGGGCCCCTACGAGCAGTACTTC
TRBJ1-4,TRBD1,TRBV29-1,many,CSVETGREKLFF,TGCAGCGTTGAGACAGGGCGGGAAAAACTGTTTTTT
TRBJ2-1,NA,TRBV12-3/TRBV12-4,few,CASSLDSYRARRQFF,TGTGCCAGCAGTTTGGATTCCTACAGAGCGCGAAGGCAGTTCTTC
TRBJ2-1,TRBD2,TRBV12-3/TRBV12-4,NA,CASKRPGTSDYNEQFF,TGTGCCAGCAAACGACCCGGGACTAGCGACTACAATGAGCAGTTCTTC
TRBJ2-1,TRBD2,TRBV12-3/TRBV12-4,few,CASSLAPVRSGPFDEQFF,TGTGCCAGCAGTTTAGCGCCTGTGCGTAGCGGGCCCTTCGATGAGCAGTTCTTC
TRBJ1-6,NA,TRBV27,few,CASTSGGYSPLHF,TGTGCCAGCACCTCCGGCGGCTATTCACCCCTCCACTTT
TRBJ2-3,TRBD1,TRBV10-3,NA,CAPRRRDREILDTQYF,TGTGCCCCAAGACGCCGGGACAGGGAGATATTAGATACGCAGTATTTT
TRBJ2-7,NA,TRBV10-3,many,CATATGDYEQYF,TGTGCCACGGCAACCGGGGACTACGAGCAGTACTTC
TRBJ2-1,NA,TRBV4-3,NA,CASSQDRSPNEQFF,TGCGCCAGCAGCCAAGATCGGAGCCCCAATGAGCAGTTCTTC
TRBJ2-1,NA,TRBV9,few,CASSPRPDNEQFF,TGTGCCAGCAGCCCTCGACCGGACAATGAGCAGTTCTTC
TRBJ2-1,TRBD2,TRBV24-1,NA,CATSPAGGYNEQFF,TGTGCCACCAGTCCGGCGGGGGGGTACAATGAGCAGTTCTTC
TRBJ1-1,NA,TRBV4-3,NA,CASSQGTQGAGPEAFF,TGCGCCAGCAGCCAGGGGACACAGGGTGCAGGCCCTGAAGCCTTCTTT
TRBJ2-7,TRBD2,TRBV25-1,once,CASSFSGLAGAGQYF,TGTGCCAGCAGCTTCAGCGGACTAGCGGGAGCCGGGCAGTACTTC
TRBJ2-7,NA,TRBV19,NA,CASSSLATFYEQYF,TGTGCCAGTAGTAGTCTAGCGACCTTCTACGAGCAGTACTTC
TRBJ2-3,TRBD2,TRBV13,NA,CASSPTGLGGSYDTQYF,TGTGCCAGCAGCCCTACCGGGTTGGGCGGGAGTTATGATACGCAGTATTTT
TRBJ2-7,TRBD1,TRBV30,few,CAWSGAWDRVFLEQYF,TGTGCCTGGAGTGGGGCATGGGACAGGGTTTTTCTCGAGCAGTACTTC
TRBJ2-3,TRBD1,TRBV24-1,NA,CATSDLGQGTFQDTRYF,TGTGCCACCAGTGATTTAGGACAGGGAACATTCCAGGATACGCGGTATTTT
TRBJ2-1,TRBD2,TRBV6-5,few,CASSYGLRESYNEQFF,TGTGCCAGCAGTTACGGTTTGCGGGAGAGCTACAATGAGCAGTTCTTC
TRBJ2-7,NA,TRBV5-6,many,CASSLDPYYEQYF,TGTGCCAGCAGCTTGGACCCGTACTACGAGCAGTACTTC
TRBJ1-4,NA,TRBV19,NA,CASTSLDAAKLFF,TGTGCCAGTACCTCCCTGGACGCCGCGAAACTGTTTTTT
TRBJ2-3,NA,TRBV5-1,many,CASSYRALTDTQYF,TGCGCCAGCAGCTACAGGGCACTCACAGATACGCAGTATTTT
TRBJ2-2,NA,TRBV12-3/TRBV12-4,NA,CASILDRDKHTGELFF,TGTGCCAGCATCCTGGACCGGGATAAGCACACCGGGGAGCTGTTTTTT